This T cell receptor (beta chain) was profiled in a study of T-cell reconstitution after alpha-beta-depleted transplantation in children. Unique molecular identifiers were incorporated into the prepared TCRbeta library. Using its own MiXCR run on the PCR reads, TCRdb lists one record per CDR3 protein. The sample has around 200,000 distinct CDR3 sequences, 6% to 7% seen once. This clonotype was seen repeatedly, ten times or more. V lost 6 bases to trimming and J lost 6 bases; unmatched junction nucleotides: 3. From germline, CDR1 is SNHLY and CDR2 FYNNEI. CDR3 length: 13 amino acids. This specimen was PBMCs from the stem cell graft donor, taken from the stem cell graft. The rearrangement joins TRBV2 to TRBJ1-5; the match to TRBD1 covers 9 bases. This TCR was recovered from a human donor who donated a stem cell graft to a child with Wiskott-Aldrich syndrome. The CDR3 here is CASSGTGTQPQHF. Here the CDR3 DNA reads TGTGCCAGCAGCGGGACAGGGACTCAGCCCCAGCATTTT.